Given below is one TCR beta chain in context. Regarding time point: newly diagnosed GD, antithyroid drugs for less than 3 months. The TCR library was made from RNA that had been extracted from PBMCs in TRIzol. American Thyroid Association guidelines were used to diagnose Graves' disease. This specimen belongs to a study of regulatory T cells in long-lasting Graves disease. Study-level information: Graves' patients diagnosed newly had used antithyroid drugs under 3 months.

The TCR beta library used iRepertoire HTBI primers with Arm-PCR amplification of CDR3. MiXCR, run by TCRdb on the multiplex PCR reads, gives a single entry per CDR3 protein. The sample gives approximately 470,000 distinct CDR3 sequences, 15% to 20% of which show up once; approximately 12% is in the top ten. These data were likewise used in another study, on T cells in Graves' hyperthyroidism and ophthalmopathy. That work adds: A lack of ophthalmopathy progression within 18 months defined stable Graves' hyperthyroidism. During a first-round RT-PCR of the TCR CDR3, the HTBI primer set was used.

The specimen comprised peripheral blood mononuclear cells (PBMCs), sampled at new diagnosis, from a patient treated with antithyroid drugs. This sequence was found in a man aged 35 to 55 with Graves disease.

Written as DNA, the CDR3 is TGTGCCAGCAGCCCCGAATTAACCTATAGCAATCAGCCCCAGCATTTT. The encoded protein is CASSPELTYSNQPQHF. The V and J genes are TRBV7-2 and TRBJ1-5; D unresolved. The germline CDR1 and CDR2 sequences are SGHTA and FQGNSA. Trimming shortened V by 5 bases and J by 0 bases, and 14 bases separated the two germline ends. The CDR3 consists of 16 residues.